This T cell receptor (beta chain) was documented in a study of vaccination and CD4 T cells after COVID-19. The Oncomine TCR Beta short-read assay was applied to DNA of cultured CD4+ T cells. Each CDR3 protein gets one entry after TCRdb re-called the PCR reads with MiXCR. The sample holds about 15,000 distinct CDR3 sequences, roughly three fifths seen once. Germline V lookup: CDR1 SGHTA, CDR2 FQGNSA. The CDR3 extends over 14 amino acids. V lost 5 bases and J lost 4, with 13 bases in between. The treatment was: approximately nine-day PBMC culture with coronavirus spike peptide pools or control peptides (ViraFEST assay). On this clonotype itself: Its antigen is currently unknown.

Sequencing used CD4+ T cells from blood, cultured in vitro, obtained after SARS-CoV-2 vaccination. This chain joins TRBV7-2 and TRBJ2-3; D perhaps matches TRBD1 (6 bases). The sequence was collected from a human donor who had recovered from COVID-19. CDR3: CASSARTVADTQYF. DNA of the CDR3: TGTGCCAGCAGCGCCCGGACAGTGGCAGATACGCAGTATTTT.